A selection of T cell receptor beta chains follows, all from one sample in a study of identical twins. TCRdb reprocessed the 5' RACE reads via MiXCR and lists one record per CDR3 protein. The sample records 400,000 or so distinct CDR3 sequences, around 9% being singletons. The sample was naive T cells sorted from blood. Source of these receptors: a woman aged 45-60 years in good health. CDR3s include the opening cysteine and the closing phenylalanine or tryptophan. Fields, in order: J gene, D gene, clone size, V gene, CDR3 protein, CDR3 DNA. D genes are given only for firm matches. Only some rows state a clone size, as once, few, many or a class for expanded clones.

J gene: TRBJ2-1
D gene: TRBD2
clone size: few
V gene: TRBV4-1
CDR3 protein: CASSQRQGLAYNEQFF
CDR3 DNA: TGCGCCAGCAGCCAACGGCAGGGACTAGCCTACAATGAGCAGTTCTTC

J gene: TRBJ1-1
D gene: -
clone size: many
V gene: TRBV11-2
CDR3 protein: CASSSRVSMNTEAFF
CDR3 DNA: TGTGCCAGCAGCTCCCGGGTTTCGATGAACACTGAAGCTTTCTTT

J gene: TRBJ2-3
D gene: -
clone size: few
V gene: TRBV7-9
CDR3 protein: CASSLKADTQYF
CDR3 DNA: TGTGCCAGCAGCTTGAAAGCAGATACGCAGTATTTT

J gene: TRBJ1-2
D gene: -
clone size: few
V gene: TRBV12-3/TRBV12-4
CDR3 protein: CASSLRYGYTF
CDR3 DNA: TGTGCCAGCAGCCTCCGTTATGGCTACACCTTC

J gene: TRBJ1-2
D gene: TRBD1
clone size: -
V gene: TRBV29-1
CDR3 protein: CSVESSDRVYGYTF
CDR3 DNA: TGCAGCGTTGAATCAAGCGACAGGGTCTATGGCTACACCTTC

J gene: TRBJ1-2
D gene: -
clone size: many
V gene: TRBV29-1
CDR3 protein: CSVGASWGYTF
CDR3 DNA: TGCAGCGTTGGGGCCAGTTGGGGCTACACCTTC

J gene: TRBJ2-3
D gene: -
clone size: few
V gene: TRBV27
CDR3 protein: CASSLSRGSDTQYF
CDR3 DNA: TGTGCCAGCAGTTTAAGTAGGGGGAGTGATACGCAGTATTTT

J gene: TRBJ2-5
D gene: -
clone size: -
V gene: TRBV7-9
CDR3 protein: CASSYKLQETQYF
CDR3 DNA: TGTGCCAGCAGCTACAAACTACAAGAGACCCAGTACTTC

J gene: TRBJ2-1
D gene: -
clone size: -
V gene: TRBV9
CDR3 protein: CASSVVWGGNEQFF
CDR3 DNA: TGTGCCAGCAGCGTAGTATGGGGAGGAAATGAGCAGTTCTTC

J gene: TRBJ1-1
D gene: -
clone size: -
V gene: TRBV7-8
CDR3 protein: CASRSLWASPEAFF
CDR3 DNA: TGTGCCAGCAGGAGCTTATGGGCCAGCCCTGAAGCTTTCTTT

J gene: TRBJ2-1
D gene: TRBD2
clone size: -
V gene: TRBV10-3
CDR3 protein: CAISDGTNNEQFF
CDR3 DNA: TGTGCCATCAGTGATGGGACTAATAATGAGCAGTTCTTC

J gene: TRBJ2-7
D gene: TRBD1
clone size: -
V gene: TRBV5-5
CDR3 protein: CASSGQGLHEQYF
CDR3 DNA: TGTGCCAGCAGCGGACAGGGATTGCACGAGCAGTACTTC

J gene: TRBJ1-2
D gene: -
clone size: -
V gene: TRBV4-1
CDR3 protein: CASSQEVGRLGYGYTF
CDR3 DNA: TGCGCCAGCAGCCAAGAGGTCGGCAGGCTGGGCTATGGCTACACCTTC

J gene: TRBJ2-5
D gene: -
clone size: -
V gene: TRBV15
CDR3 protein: CATSREVATQYF
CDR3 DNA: TGTGCCACCAGCAGAGAGGTGGCGACCCAGTACTTC